These T cell receptor beta chains were read from a single sample in a study of blood T cell repertoires in COVID-19. The table came from immunoSEQ multiplex PCR; TCRdb's copy has only in-frame clones and leaves some out. The top ten clones hold more than 7% of a sample with about 250,000 clones, approximately 83% of them seen once. Sequenced material: peripheral blood. These receptors originate from a man older than 75 with acute or convalescent COVID-19. Each CDR3 is given with its conserved first and last residue. The D gene is left open where the match is weak. Part of the rows lack a size; the others show once, few, many or a class for expanded clones.

-,TRBV2,TRBJ2-3,-,CASSMTRGLSTDTQYF,TGTGCCAGCAGTATGACCAGGGGCCTTAGCACAGATACGCAGTATTTT
-,TRBV24-1,TRBJ2-2,-,CATSDLGRGAGELFF,TGTGCCACCAGTGATTTAGGCAGGGGGGCCGGGGAGCTGTTTTTT
-,TRBV6-5,TRBJ2-5,-,CASSPLRPTQETQYF,TGTGCCAGCAGCCCCTTGAGGCCTACCCAAGAGACCCAGTACTTC
-,TRBV7-9,TRBJ1-6,-,CASNQAGRGYNSPLHF,TGTGCCAGCAACCAAGCGGGCAGGGGTTATAATTCACCCCTCCACTTT
-,TRBV5-1,TRBJ2-5,TRBD2,CASSLVLAGDETQYF,TGCGCCAGCAGCTTGGTACTAGCGGGAGACGAGACCCAGTACTTC
-,TRBV5-4,TRBJ2-1,TRBD2,CASSRPGLPTSHEQFF,TGTGCCAGCAGCAGACCGGGACTACCAACGTCACATGAGCAGTTCTTC
-,TRBV6-1,TRBJ2-7,TRBD2,CASSEGAGALYEQYF,TGTGCCAGCAGTGAAGGAGCGGGAGCCCTCTACGAGCAGTACTTC
-,TRBV7-3,TRBJ2-2,-,CASSAHGFGGPNTGELFF,TGTGCCAGCAGCGCCCACGGGTTTGGCGGCCCGAACACCGGGGAGCTGTTTTTT
few,TRBV7-2,TRBJ1-2,-,CASSLVAGYGYTF,TGTGCCAGCAGCTTAGTCGCAGGGTACGGCTACACCTTC
few,TRBV6-1,TRBJ1-3,-,CASSEFPPTGFSGNTIYF,TGTGCCAGCAGTGAGTTCCCACCTACAGGGTTTTCTGGAAACACCATATATTTT
-,TRBV28,TRBJ1-4,TRBD1,CASSAPAGTGDEKLFF,TGTGCCAGCAGTGCCCCCGCCGGGACAGGGGACGAAAAACTGTTTTTT
-,TRBV7-9,TRBJ1-5,-,CASSFLGDKPQHF,TGTGCCAGCAGCTTTTTGGGCGATAAGCCCCAGCATTTT
-,TRBV20-1,TRBJ2-7,TRBD1,CSAGDSYEQYF,TGCAGTGCTGGGGACAGTTACGAGCAGTACTTC
-,TRBV25-1,TRBJ2-1,-,CASSRTLGRNEQFF,TGTGCCAGCAGCCGGACACTTGGACGCAATGAGCAGTTCTTC
once,TRBV5-1,TRBJ2-3,-,CASSLVASGTDTQYF,TGCGCCAGCAGCTTGGTAGCTAGCGGCACAGATACGCAGTATTTT
-,TRBV24-1,TRBJ2-3,TRBD1,CATSDSAGTGVLDTDTQYF,TGTGCCACCAGTGATTCCGCCGGGACAGGGGTCCTGGACACAGATACGCAGTATTTT
-,TRBV7-8,TRBJ2-2,-,CASIPLAPLNGELFF,TGTGCCAGCATCCCCCTAGCCCCCCTGAACGGGGAGCTGTTTTTT
-,TRBV30,TRBJ2-2,TRBD1,CAWSLDRQGGELFF,TGTGCCTGGAGCCTGGACAGGCAAGGCGGGGAGCTGTTTTTT
-,TRBV30,TRBJ2-7,TRBD2,CAWSVQTSGRNEQYF,TGTGCCTGGAGTGTACAGACTAGCGGGAGAAACGAGCAGTACTTC
-,TRBV6-5,TRBJ1-1,-,CASRNGQIAEAFF,TGTGCCAGCAGGAATGGACAGATCGCTGAAGCTTTCTTT
-,TRBV6-5,TRBJ1-5,-,CASMRGRGGNRPQHF,TGTGCCAGCATGAGGGGCAGGGGTGGTAATCGGCCCCAGCATTTT
-,TRBV27,TRBJ1-1,-,CASSLSGGSRTEAFF,TGTGCCAGCAGTTTATCTGGGGGCTCGAGGACTGAAGCTTTCTTT
-,TRBV27,TRBJ1-2,-,CASSRGHLYGYTF,TGTGCCAGCAGCCGAGGACACCTCTATGGCTACACCTTC
-,TRBV5-6,TRBJ1-6,TRBD1,CASSLTGGLAPLHF,TGTGCCAGCAGCTTGACAGGGGGCCTCGCACCCCTCCACTTT
once,TRBV6-2/TRBV6-3,TRBJ1-2,-,CASSYRGGYTF,TGTGCCAGCAGTTACAGGGGTGGCTACACCTTC
-,TRBV24-1,TRBJ2-1,TRBD2,CATSDHPGLAGLNEQFF,TGTGCCACCAGTGACCACCCGGGACTAGCGGGCCTCAATGAGCAGTTCTTC
-,TRBV4-1,TRBJ2-3,TRBD2,CASSQDPGLAGASYTDTQYF,TGCGCCAGCAGCCAAGATCCGGGACTAGCGGGGGCCTCGTACACAGATACGCAGTATTTT
-,TRBV6-6,TRBJ2-7,TRBD1,CASRTGTGEGEQYF,TGTGCCAGCAGAACAGGGACAGGCGAGGGCGAGCAGTACTTC
-,TRBV4-1,TRBJ2-3,-,CASSQQEGTDTQYF,TGCGCCAGCAGCCAACAGGAGGGCACAGATACGCAGTATTTT
-,TRBV5-1,TRBJ2-2,TRBD1,CASSFATGTGVTGELFF,TGCGCCAGCAGCTTCGCCACCGGGACAGGGGTTACCGGGGAGCTGTTTTTT
-,TRBV12-5,TRBJ1-2,-,CASGLTGRYGYTF,TGTGCTAGTGGCCTGACAGGTCGCTATGGCTACACCTTC
-,TRBV5-8,TRBJ1-2,TRBD1,CASSPGTGFSGYTF,TGTGCCAGCAGCCCCGGGACAGGGTTTAGTGGCTACACCTTC
-,TRBV6-1,TRBJ1-1,-,CASSEAFGRGTEAFF,TGTGCCAGCAGTGAAGCGTTTGGAAGAGGGACTGAAGCTTTCTTT
-,TRBV19,TRBJ1-5,TRBD1,CASSMQGRGFQPQHF,TGTGCCAGTAGTATGCAGGGCAGGGGGTTTCAGCCCCAGCATTTT
-,TRBV7-9,TRBJ1-3,-,CASSLASRFSGNTIYF,TGTGCCAGCAGCTTAGCGTCCCGGTTCTCTGGAAACACCATATATTTT
-,TRBV5-1,TRBJ1-3,-,CASSLGESRSGNTIYF,TGCGCCAGCAGCTTGGGGGAGAGCCGCTCTGGAAACACCATATATTTT
-,TRBV24-1,TRBJ1-2,-,CAAGEGHGYTF,TGTGCCGCCGGGGAGGGGCATGGCTACACCTTC
-,TRBV6-6,TRBJ2-5,-,CASTMGGLETQYF,TGTGCCAGCACCATGGGGGGGCTAGAGACCCAGTACTTC
-,TRBV24-1,TRBJ2-3,TRBD1,CATSDLPKTGGRDTQYF,TGTGCCACCAGTGATTTGCCGAAGACAGGGGGCAGGGATACGCAGTATTTT
-,TRBV14,TRBJ2-2,TRBD2,CASSGGLAGNPGELFF,TGTGCCAGCAGCGGGGGACTAGCAGGAAACCCCGGGGAGCTGTTTTTT
-,TRBV4-1,TRBJ1-2,TRBD1,CASSQSTGNYGYTF,TGCGCCAGCAGCCAGTCGACAGGGAACTATGGCTACACCTTC
-,TRBV3-1/TRBV3-2,TRBJ2-7,TRBD2,CASSPGVIAGYEQYF,TGTGCCAGCAGCCCGGGTGTGATAGCGGGGTACGAGCAGTACTTC
-,TRBV19,TRBJ1-6,TRBD1,CASRQGGRATLHF,TGTGCCAGTAGACAGGGGGGAAGGGCAACCCTCCACTTT